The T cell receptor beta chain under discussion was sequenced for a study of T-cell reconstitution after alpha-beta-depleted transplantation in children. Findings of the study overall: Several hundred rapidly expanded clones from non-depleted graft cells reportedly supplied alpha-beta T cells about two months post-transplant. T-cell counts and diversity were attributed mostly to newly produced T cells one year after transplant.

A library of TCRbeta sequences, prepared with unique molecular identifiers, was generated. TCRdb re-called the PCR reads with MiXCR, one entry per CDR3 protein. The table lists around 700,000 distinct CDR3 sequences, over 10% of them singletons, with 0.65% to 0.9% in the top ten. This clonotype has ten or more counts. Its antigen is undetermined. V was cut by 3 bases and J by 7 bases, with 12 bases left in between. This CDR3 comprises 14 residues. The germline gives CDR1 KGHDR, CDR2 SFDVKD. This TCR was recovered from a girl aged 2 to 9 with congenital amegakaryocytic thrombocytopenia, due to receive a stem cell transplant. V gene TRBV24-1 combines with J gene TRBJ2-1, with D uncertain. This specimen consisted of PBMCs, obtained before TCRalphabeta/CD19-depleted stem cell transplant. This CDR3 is CATSDPKMGNEQFF. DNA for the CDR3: TGTGCCACCAGTGATCCAAAAATGGGGAATGAGCAGTTCTTC.